A single sample gave rise to the 11 T cell receptor beta chains below, sequenced in a study of blood T cell repertoires in COVID-19 (TCRdb year 2020). Library creation used the immunoSEQ multiplex PCR assay. The immuneACCESS repertoire file appears here via TCRdb, limited to in-frame rearrangements. These files lack a portion of the clones; in checked studies, under half of the deficit traces to unresolved V genes, and the cause of the others is not known. This sample comprises 150,000 to 200,000 clones, roughly 82% of them detected only once. Under 5.5% of the sample lies in the top ten. The sample was peripheral blood. The receptors here all came from a woman in her 30s with acute or convalescent COVID-19.

Ten or more counts support this clone. Other DNA sequences in the sample encode the same CDR3. The chain links TRBV6-2 or TRBV6-3 to TRBJ1-5, with D unresolved. This CDR3 is 14 amino acids long. V lost 5 bases, J lost 2 bases, and 10 bases lay in between. Germline V gene data show CDR1 as MNHEY and CDR2 as SVGEGT. CDR3 coding DNA: TGTGCCAGCAGTCAGGCTGGCGGCAATCAGCCCCAGCATTTT. The encoded protein is CASSQAGGNQPQHF.

The chain has TRBV12-3 or TRBV12-4 and TRBJ2-7; D is ambiguous. The CDR3 is 13 amino acids. V was cut by 7 bases and J by 1 base, with 11 bases left in between. CDR3 in DNA: TGTGCCAGCACCTTAAGCGTATCCTACGAGCAGTACTTC. It encodes CASTLSVSYEQYF.

The CDR3 DNA sequence: TGTGCCAGCAGTTACGTGCGCGGGATACTATCCTCTGGGGCCAACGTCCTGACTTTC. This sequence encodes CASSYVRGILSSGANVLTF. This sequence joins TRBV6-2 or TRBV6-3 and TRBJ2-6; D is perhaps TRBD2 (6 bases). The CDR3 consists of 19 residues. V was trimmed by 2 bases and J by 0 bases, leaving 17 bases between them. The V gene's germline CDR1 is MNHEY and CDR2 SVGEGT.

The chain recombines TRBV30 with TRBJ1-5; no firm D call. Trimming removed 0 bases at V and 11 bases at J, with 11 bases between. CDR1 is GTSNPN and CDR2 is SVGIG in the germline V gene (reference sequence). The CDR3 runs to 12 residues. The CDR3 sequence: CAWSVSGRAQHF. The CDR3 DNA is TGTGCCTGGAGTGTATCTGGCCGTGCCCAGCATTTT.

The chain combines TRBV2 with TRBJ1-2; D is unresolved. Germline CDR1 SNHLY, CDR2 FYNNEI. The CDR3 spans 12 residues. V dropped 9 bases and J dropped 1 base, with 9 bases sitting between them. The CDR3 coding sequence is TGTGCCAGTAAAGGAGATAACTATGGCTACACCTTC. This encodes CASKGDNYGYTF.

The chain couples TRBV28 to TRBJ2-1, with D tentatively TRBD1 (5 bases). Germline V gene data show CDR1 as MDHEN and CDR2 as SYDVKM. Trimming removed 7 bases from V and 10 bases from J, with 14 bases in between. This CDR3 spans 12 amino acids. The CDR3: CASNPGRREQFF. In DNA, the CDR3 is TGTGCCAGCAACCCAGGGCGAAGAGAGCAGTTCTTC.

The chain employs TRBV6-4 and TRBJ2-6, with TRBD1 matching over 8 bases. V lost 9 bases and J lost 1; bases outside the gene matches: 8. CDR1 is MRHNA and CDR2 is SNTAGT in the germline V gene. The CDR3 is 16 amino acids. The CDR3 region has the DNA TGTGCCAGTCCGGACAGGGACCGATCTGGGGCCAACGTCCTGACTTTC. It specifies CASPDRDRSGANVLTF.

This chain uses TRBV11-2 with TRBJ2-5; maybe TRBD1 (7 bases). Germline assignment: CDR1 SGHAT and CDR2 FQNNGV. The CDR3 is made up of 15 amino acids. V lost 3 bases and J lost 2, with 13 bases in between. For the CDR3, the DNA is TGTGCCAGCAGCTTCGGCCAGGGGGGACAAGAGACCCAGTACTTC. This codes for CASSFGQGGQETQYF.

This clone was seen a few times. The rearrangement joins TRBV18 to TRBJ2-5, with D possibly being TRBD2 (5 bases). The CDR3 consists of 12 residues. Germline assignment: CDR1 KGHSH and CDR2 LQKENI. V lost 8 bases to trimming and J lost 5 bases, with 12 bases between them. DNA of the CDR3: TGTGCCAGCGAATCCCCGGGGGAGACCCAGTACTTC. This codes for CASESPGETQYF.

The chain employs TRBV13 and TRBJ1-1; maybe TRBD1 (6 bases). The CDR3 sequence is 11 residues long. CDR1 and CDR2 from the germline V gene are PRHDT and FYEKMQ (reference sequence). Trimming pared 2 bases from V and 13 bases from J, leaving 11 bases between. The CDR3 reads CASSLREGVFF. The DNA of the CDR3 is TGTGCCAGCAGCTTACGCGAGGGGGTTTTCTTT.

The genes are TRBV5-6 and TRBJ1-1; D not resolved. Germline assignment: CDR1 SGHDT and CDR2 YYEEEE. V gave up 4 bases and J gave up 6 bases, with 13 bases separating them. CDR3 length: 13 amino acids. The CDR3 spells CASSPITEPEAFF. In DNA, the CDR3 is TGTGCCAGCAGCCCTATCACCGAGCCTGAAGCTTTCTTT.